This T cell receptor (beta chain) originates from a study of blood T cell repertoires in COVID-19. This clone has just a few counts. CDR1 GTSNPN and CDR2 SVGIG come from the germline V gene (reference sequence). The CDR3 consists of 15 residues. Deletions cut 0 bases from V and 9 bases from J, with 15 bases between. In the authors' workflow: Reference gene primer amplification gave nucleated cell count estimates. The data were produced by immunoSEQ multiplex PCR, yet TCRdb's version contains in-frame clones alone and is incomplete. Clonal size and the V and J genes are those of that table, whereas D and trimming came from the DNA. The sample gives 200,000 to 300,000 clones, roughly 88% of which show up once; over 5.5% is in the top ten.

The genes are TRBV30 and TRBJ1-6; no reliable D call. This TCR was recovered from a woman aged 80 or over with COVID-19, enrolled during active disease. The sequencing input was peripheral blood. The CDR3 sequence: CAWSVRLPRGSPLHF. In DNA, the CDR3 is TGTGCCTGGAGTGTACGACTTCCTCGAGGTTCACCCCTCCACTTT.